The sequence of this TCR beta chain was determined in a study of regulatory T cells in long-lasting Graves disease. The sample's time point: newly diagnosed GD, antithyroid drugs for less than 3 months. The TCR library was prepared using RNA isolated from PBMCs. Investigators prepared the TCR beta libraries by applying iRepertoire HTBI primers and Arm-PCR of CDR3 regions. Using its own MiXCR run on the multiplex PCR reads, TCRdb lists one record per CDR3 protein. The table records roughly 320,000 distinct CDR3 sequences, over 15% of them present only once. V dropped 4 bases and J dropped 5 bases, with 17 bases sitting between them. CDR3 length: 15 residues. Germline values: CDR1 KGHSY, CDR2 FQNENV. The table lists this clonotype with many counts. A further study also used this sample, focusing on T cells in Graves' hyperthyroidism and ophthalmopathy. That paper adds: First-round RT-PCR of the TCR CDR3 relied on the HTBI primer set.

The gene calls are TRBV16 and TRBJ1-1; maybe TRBD1 (5 bases). The sequenced sample was peripheral blood mononuclear cells (PBMCs), obtained at new diagnosis, from a patient treated with antithyroid drugs. This receptor was identified in a man in his forties with Graves disease. CDR3 bases: TGTGCCAGCAGCCTCAATCTAAGGGGTCTGACTGAAGCTTTCTTT. This encodes CASSLNLRGLTEAFF.